A single sample is the source of the 26 T cell receptor beta chains below, sequenced in a study of blood T cell repertoires in COVID-19. TCRdb's table, derived via immunoSEQ multiplex PCR, lists solely in-frame clones and lacks some. The sample gives about 98,000 clones, 84% of which show up once; around 9.4% is in the top ten. Material: peripheral blood. The receptors derive from a man between 40 and 49 years old with active or convalescent COVID-19.

This clone appeared a few times. CDR3 bases: TGTGCCAGCAGCCCTAGTAGGATGAACACCGGGGAGCTGTTTTTT. Its protein is CASSPSRMNTGELFF. The gene calls are TRBV28 and TRBJ2-2; no reliable D call. Germline CDR1 and CDR2: MDHEN and SYDVKM. Deletions cut 6 bases from V and 1 base from J, with 12 bases between. The CDR3 has 15 residues. Full variable domain (missing parts from reference TRBV28 and TRBJ2-2): DVKVTQSSRYLVKRTGEKVFLECVQDMDHENMFWYRQDPGLGLRLIYFSYDVKMKEKGDIPEGYSVSREKKERFSLILESASTNQTSMYLCASSPSRMNTGELFFGEGSRLTVL.

The chain links TRBV6-5 to TRBJ1-2; D possibly corresponds to TRBD1 (6 bases). V was cut by 7 bases and J by 4 bases, with 13 bases left in between. There are 13 residues in the CDR3. In germline, CDR1 is MNHEY, CDR2 SVGAGI. The CDR3 nucleotides are TGTGCCAGCAAGGTGGACAGCATCTATGGCTACACCTTC. Amino acids: CASKVDSIYGYTF.

This clone appeared a single time. V and J are TRBV7-2 and TRBJ2-1; 9 bases agree with TRBD1. Looked up from germline, CDR1 is SGHTA and CDR2 is FQGNSA. CDR3 length: 15 amino acids. The trim removed 6 bases at V and 4 bases at J, leaving 7 bases unmatched. CDR3 amino acids: CASRLDRGPYNEQFF. The CDR3 coding sequence is TGTGCCAGCAGACTGGACAGGGGCCCATACAATGAGCAGTTCTTC.

V and J are TRBV7-3 and TRBJ2-5, with 7 bases fitting TRBD1. Germline CDR1 is SGHTA and CDR2 is FQGTGA. This CDR3 has 13 amino acids. V lost 5 bases to trimming and J lost 6 bases; unmatched junction nucleotides: 6. Here the CDR3 reads CASSPDRVQTQYF. CDR3 coding DNA: TGTGCCAGCAGCCCTGACAGGGTGCAGACCCAGTACTTC.

This sequence joins TRBV2 and TRBJ2-7; 13 bases fit TRBD2. J gave up 7 bases and V 10 bases, and 16 bases lay outside the gene matches. Germline lookup yields CDR1 SNHLY and CDR2 FYNNEI. There are 16 residues in the CDR3. The CDR3 DNA sequence: TGTGCCACCTTATCCCCGGGGGGACTAGCGGGGTTTGAGCAGTACTTC. This codes for CATLSPGGLAGFEQYF.

The chain uses TRBV5-1 and TRBJ2-2, with TRBD2 matching 12 bases. From germline, CDR1 is SGHRS and CDR2 YFSETQ. This CDR3 contains 17 residues. The junction had 11 bases not matched to a gene; V was cut back by 7 bases and J by 4 bases. The CDR3 protein is CASSPLAGGPGTGELFF. The CDR3 nucleotides read TGCGCCAGCTCCCCCCTAGCGGGGGGGCCGGGCACCGGGGAGCTGTTTTTT.

V gene TRBV2 combines with J gene TRBJ2-7, with D perhaps matching TRBD2 (5 bases). The CDR3 has 13 amino acids. The germline V and J ends were trimmed by 6 bases and 3 bases, with 12 bases remaining between them. CDR1 SNHLY and CDR2 FYNNEI come from the germline V gene. For the CDR3, the DNA is TGTGCCAGCAGAAGAGTGGGGAGCTACGAGCAGTACTTC. Translation gives CASRRVGSYEQYF.

The chain combines TRBV2 with TRBJ1-5, with D perhaps TRBD1 (6 bases). CDR1 and CDR2 (germline): SNHLY, FYNNEI. This CDR3 spans 13 amino acids. With 6 bases removed from V and 3 bases from J, the gap between germline ends came to 9 bases. CDR3 region: CASRDSPNQPQHF. The CDR3 region has the DNA TGTGCCAGCAGGGACAGCCCCAATCAGCCCCAGCATTTT.

The V gene is TRBV19, the J gene TRBJ1-5, with TRBD1 as a possible D gene (5 bases). CDR3 size: 13 residues. The germline V and J ends were trimmed by 6 bases and 4 bases, with 10 bases remaining between them. Germline CDR1 and CDR2: LNHDA and SQIVND (reference sequence). CDR3 sequence reads: CASRGLTNQPQHF. CDR3 DNA sequence: TGTGCCAGTAGGGGACTGACGAATCAGCCCCAGCATTTT.

The gene calls are TRBV25-1 and TRBJ1-4; 8 positions agree with TRBD1. Trimming took 4 bases from V and 5 from J; bases not matched to a gene: 6. There are 15 residues in the CDR3. The germline gives CDR1 MGHDK, CDR2 SYGVNS. CDR3 sequence reads: CASSVQGADNEKLFF. The CDR3 nucleotides are TGTGCCAGCAGTGTTCAGGGGGCGGACAATGAAAAACTGTTTTTT.

J is TRBJ2-1 and V is TRBV29-1, with 9 bases fitting TRBD1. V lost 6 bases to trimming and J lost 5 bases; unmatched junction nucleotides: 5. The CDR3 has 13 residues. Per the germline V gene, CDR1 is SQVTM and CDR2 is ANQGSEA. CDR3 nucleotides: TGCAGCGTACGACAGGGGGAAAACAATGAGCAGTTCTTC. As protein: CSVRQGENNEQFF.

The rearrangement joins TRBV18 to TRBJ2-2; 7 bases are shared with TRBD1. Trimming cost V 3 bases and J 2 bases; bases outside gene matches: 6. Per the germline V gene, CDR1 is KGHSH and CDR2 is LQKENI. CDR3 length equals 16 residues. The CDR3 spells CASSPNRGPNTGELFF. The CDR3 DNA reads TGTGCCAGCTCACCCAACAGGGGCCCAAACACCGGGGAGCTGTTTTTT.

This clone was seen only once. V usage is TRBV5-1 and J usage is TRBJ1-2; 10 nucleotides agree with TRBD1. Trimming at V came to 4 bases and at J to 4 bases, leaving 4 bases not matched to a gene. Looked up from germline, CDR1 is SGHRS and CDR2 is YFSETQ. The CDR3 covers 14 residues. The CDR3 nucleotides read TGCGCCAGCAGCATGACAGGGGGCACCTATGGCTACACCTTC. This translates into CASSMTGGTYGYTF.

The J gene is TRBJ2-2, the V gene TRBV4-1, with D possibly being TRBD2 (6 bases). V was cut by 1 base and J by 6 bases, with 15 bases left in between. Germline V lookup: CDR1 MGHRA, CDR2 YSYEKL. CDR3 length equals 16 residues. The CDR3 coding sequence is TGCGCCAGCAGCCAAGGCGGGACTCACTGGGCCGGGGAGCTGTTTTTT. Translated, it gives CASSQGGTHWAGELFF.

V gene TRBV25-1 combines with J gene TRBJ1-4, with 7 bases fitting TRBD1. V dropped 8 bases and J dropped 3; count of bases not matched to a gene: 9. Looked up from germline, CDR1 is MGHDK and CDR2 is SYGVNS. This CDR3 has 15 amino acids. DNA of the CDR3: TGTGCCAGCGGGTCTCGAACAGGGGCTAATGAAAAACTGTTTTTT. Translating gives CASGSRTGANEKLFF.

The CDR3 loop is CASRQDSYNEQFF. The CDR3 nucleotides read TGTGCCAGCAGACAGGACAGCTACAATGAGCAGTTCTTC. V and J are TRBV7-2 and TRBJ2-1; a possible D gene is TRBD1 (6 bases). V lost 6 bases to trimming and J lost 3 bases, with 9 bases between them. The CDR3 is 13 residues long. Germline values: CDR1 SGHTA, CDR2 FQGNSA.

The genes are TRBV5-6 and TRBJ1-2, with D tentatively TRBD1 (6 bases). The V gene's germline CDR1 is SGHDT and CDR2 YYEEEE. This CDR3 has 14 amino acids. Trimming removed 0 bases from V and 7 bases from J, with 13 bases in between. CDR3 in DNA: TGTGCCAGCAGCTTGGAGGGGGTCGGGATTGGCTACACCTTC. This gives the protein CASSLEGVGIGYTF.

The CDR3 spells CASSQASRGNEQFF. CDR3 DNA sequence: TGTGCCAGCAGCCAAGCTTCCAGGGGTAATGAGCAGTTCTTC. The chain is built from TRBV14 and TRBJ2-1; the D gene is possibly TRBD1 (6 bases). Germline loops: CDR1 SGHDN, CDR2 FVKESK. V lost 1 base to trimming and J lost 7 bases, with 11 bases between them. The CDR3 is 14 amino acids.

Many counts were recorded for this clone. The rearrangement links TRBV11-2 to TRBJ1-1, with a weak D call TRBD1 (5 bases). Germline V gene lookup returns CDR1 SGHAT and CDR2 FQNNGV. The ends were cut back, 1 base at V and 5 bases at J, with 11 bases in the middle. The CDR3 has 14 residues. The CDR3 reads CASSLAAGSTEAFF. CDR3 DNA: TGTGCCAGCAGCTTAGCGGCAGGGTCGACTGAAGCTTTCTTT.

The chain couples TRBV19 to TRBJ1-5; tentative D call: TRBD1 (6 bases). Trimming took off 5 bases at V and 1 base at J, with 12 bases between the two ends. Germline V gene lookup returns CDR1 LNHDA and CDR2 SQIVND (reference sequence). The CDR3 consists of 15 residues. The CDR3 protein is CASSLGASSNQPQHF. As DNA, the CDR3 is TGTGCCAGTAGTCTGGGGGCGTCGAGCAATCAGCCCCAGCATTTT.

Concerning this clone itself: The same CDR3 also results from other DNA sequences found in this sample. The V gene is TRBV11-2, the J gene TRBJ1-5; D perhaps matches TRBD1 (6 bases). The V end was cut by 0 bases, the J end by 0 bases, with 6 bases between. In germline, CDR1 is SGHAT, CDR2 FQNNGV. The CDR3 covers 15 residues. The CDR3 bases are TGTGCCAGCAGCTTAGAGGACAGTAGCAATCAGCCCCAGCATTTT. This translates into CASSLEDSSNQPQHF.

J is TRBJ2-2 and V is TRBV3-1 (or the pseudogene TRBV3-2); 7 bases match TRBD2. Germline V lookup: CDR1 LGHDT, CDR2 YNNKEL (reference sequence). V lost 3 bases, J lost 5 bases, and 9 bases stayed unmatched. The CDR3 totals 16 residues. CDR3 residues: CASSQWTSFVTGELFF. In DNA form, the CDR3 reads TGTGCCAGCAGCCAGTGGACTAGTTTCGTTACCGGGGAGCTGTTTTTT.

The V and J genes are TRBV27 and TRBJ2-1; TRBD2 matches 8 bases. Losses at the gene ends were 7 bases for V and 6 bases for J; bases not matched to a gene: 5. This CDR3 has 13 amino acids. Germline V lookup: CDR1 MNHEY, CDR2 SMNVEV (reference sequence). CDR3 nucleotide sequence: TGTGCCAGCAAGCGCGGGGGGTCCAATGAGCAGTTCTTC. This encodes CASKRGGSNEQFF.

V is TRBV2 and J is TRBJ1-2; 7 bases agree with TRBD1. Unmatched junction bases numbered 17, after V lost 6 bases and J lost 7 bases. This CDR3 contains 16 residues. Germline CDR1 is SNHLY and CDR2 is FYNNEI. The CDR3, as DNA: TGTGCCAGCAGGGAAAGAGCGGTGACAGGGATAGTTGGCTACACCTTC. This encodes CASRERAVTGIVGYTF.

The chain has TRBV6-2 or TRBV6-3 and TRBJ2-3; tentative D call: TRBD1 (5 bases). Germline CDR1 and CDR2: MNHEY and SVGEGT. The V end lost 6 bases, the J end lost 2 bases, and 9 bases lay between the germline ends. The CDR3 loop spans 13 amino acids. The CDR3 DNA follows: TGTGCCAGCAGCAGACAGTCCACAGATACGCAGTATTTT. The encoded protein is CASSRQSTDTQYF.

V usage is TRBV6-2 or TRBV6-3 and J usage is TRBJ2-7; D may be TRBD2 (6 bases). The CDR3 covers 16 residues. V lost 2 bases to trimming and J lost 5 bases, with 19 bases between them. Per the germline V gene, CDR1 is MNHEY and CDR2 is SVGEGT. The CDR3 loop is CASSYGAVSSGNEQYF. DNA of the CDR3: TGTGCCAGCAGTTACGGGGCAGTCAGTAGCGGCAACGAGCAGTACTTC.